Judged by abundance, the clone carrying this T cell receptor beta chain is medium-sized. Its specificity is not known. The record originates from a study of molecular identifiers for immune sequencing clone quantification. At the level of the study: Naive CD8 RNA (about 19,000 or 110,000 cells) was divided into five aliquots, with four sequenced. Notes on the study in general: Among about a million naive cells, spiked Jurkat TCR RNA from a single cell was reportedly detectable. Clones that had above 20 RNA copies took up over 98% of effector molecules but under 1% in naive cells.

Sorting was used to obtain naive CD8 T cells (CD8+CD4-CCR7+CD45RA+). TCRdb itself ran the PCR reads through MiXCR, one entry per CDR3 protein. The sample lists some 93,000 distinct CDR3 sequences; about 21% were seen once. Germline V gene lookup returns CDR1 MDHEN and CDR2 SYDVKM. This CDR3 is 13 amino acids long. The ends lost 5 bases at V and 4 bases at J; junction bases unmatched: 2. The chain is built from TRBV28 and TRBJ2-7, with TRBD1 matching over 10 bases. The receptor was derived from a human donor in good health. Some libraries in this study had Jurkat cell RNA spiked in. The material sequenced was naive CD8+ T cells from blood, with Jurkat cell RNA spiked in. The sample's subset: FACS-sorted CD8+CD4-CCR7+CD45RA+ naive T cells. The CDR3 DNA reads TGTGCCAGCAGTCCGGACAGGGGGTACGAGCAGTACTTC. Its translation: CASSPDRGYEQYF. The full variable domain, in which reference TRBV28 and TRBJ2-7 provide the parts outside the CDR3, is DVKVTQSSRYLVKRTGEKVFLECVQDMDHENMFWYRQDPGLGLRLIYFSYDVKMKEKGDIPEGYSVSREKKERFSLILESASTNQTSMYLCASSPDRGYEQYFGPGTRLTVT.